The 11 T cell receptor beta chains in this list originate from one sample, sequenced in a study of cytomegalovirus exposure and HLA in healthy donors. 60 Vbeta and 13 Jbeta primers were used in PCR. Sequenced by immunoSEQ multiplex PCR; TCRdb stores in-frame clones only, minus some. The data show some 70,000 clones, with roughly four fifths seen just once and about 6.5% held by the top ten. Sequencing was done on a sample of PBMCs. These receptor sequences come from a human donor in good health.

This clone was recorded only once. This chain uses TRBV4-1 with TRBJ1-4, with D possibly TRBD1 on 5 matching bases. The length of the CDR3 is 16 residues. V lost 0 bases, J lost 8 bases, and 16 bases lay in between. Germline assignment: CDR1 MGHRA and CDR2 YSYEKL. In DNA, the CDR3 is TGCGCCAGCAGCCAAGATCGAACAGGCACCAAAGAAAAACTGTTTTTT. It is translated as CASSQDRTGTKEKLFF.

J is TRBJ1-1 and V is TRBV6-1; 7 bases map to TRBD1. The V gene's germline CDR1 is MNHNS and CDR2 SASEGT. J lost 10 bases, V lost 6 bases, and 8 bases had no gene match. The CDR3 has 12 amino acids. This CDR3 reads CASRPGQIRAFF. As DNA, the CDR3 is TGTGCCAGCAGGCCGGGACAGATACGAGCTTTCTTT.

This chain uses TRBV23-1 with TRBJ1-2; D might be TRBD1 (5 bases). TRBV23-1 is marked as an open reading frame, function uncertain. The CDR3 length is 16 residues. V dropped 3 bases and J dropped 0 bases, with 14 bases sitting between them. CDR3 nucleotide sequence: TGCGCCAGCAGTCATACGGTCCAGACAGCTAACTATGGCTACACCTTC. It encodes CASSHTVQTANYGYTF.

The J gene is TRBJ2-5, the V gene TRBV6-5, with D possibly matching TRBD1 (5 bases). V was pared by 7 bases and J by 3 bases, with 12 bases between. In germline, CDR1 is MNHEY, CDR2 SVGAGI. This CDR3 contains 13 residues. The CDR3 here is CASTPAGKETQYF. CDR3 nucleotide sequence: TGTGCCAGCACCCCGGCAGGGAAAGAGACCCAGTACTTC.

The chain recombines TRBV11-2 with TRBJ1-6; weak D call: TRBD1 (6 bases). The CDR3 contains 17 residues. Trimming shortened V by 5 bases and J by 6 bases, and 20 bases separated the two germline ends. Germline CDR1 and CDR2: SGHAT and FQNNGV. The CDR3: CASSLATGGWVNSPLHF. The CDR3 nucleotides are TGTGCCAGCAGCCTAGCGACAGGCGGGTGGGTTAATTCACCCCTCCACTTT.

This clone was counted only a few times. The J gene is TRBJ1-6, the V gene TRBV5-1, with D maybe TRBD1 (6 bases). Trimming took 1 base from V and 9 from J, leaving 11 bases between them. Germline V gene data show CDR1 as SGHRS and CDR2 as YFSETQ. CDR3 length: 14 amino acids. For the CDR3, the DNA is TGCGCCAGCAGCTTGCTACAGGGCGGTTCACCCCTCCACTTT. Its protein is CASSLLQGGSPLHF.

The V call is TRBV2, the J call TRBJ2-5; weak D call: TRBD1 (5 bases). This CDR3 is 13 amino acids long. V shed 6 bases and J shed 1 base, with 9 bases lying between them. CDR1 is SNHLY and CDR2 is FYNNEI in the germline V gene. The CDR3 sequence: CASSLDSQETQYF. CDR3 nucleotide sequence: TGTGCCAGCAGCTTAGACAGCCAAGAGACCCAGTACTTC.

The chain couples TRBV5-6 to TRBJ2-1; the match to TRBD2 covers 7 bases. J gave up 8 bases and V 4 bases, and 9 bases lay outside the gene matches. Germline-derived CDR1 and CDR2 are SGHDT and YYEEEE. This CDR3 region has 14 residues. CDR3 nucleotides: TGTGCCAGCAGCGCCTTGACTAGCTCCTATGAGCAGTTCTTC. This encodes CASSALTSSYEQFF.

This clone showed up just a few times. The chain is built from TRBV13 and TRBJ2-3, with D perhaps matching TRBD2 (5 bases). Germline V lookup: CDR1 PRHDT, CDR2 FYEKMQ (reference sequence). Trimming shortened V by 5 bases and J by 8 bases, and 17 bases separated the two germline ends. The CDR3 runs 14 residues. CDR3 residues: CASSPDSGSGTQYF. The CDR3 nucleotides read TGTGCCAGCAGCCCGGACTCCGGTTCGGGTACGCAGTATTTT.

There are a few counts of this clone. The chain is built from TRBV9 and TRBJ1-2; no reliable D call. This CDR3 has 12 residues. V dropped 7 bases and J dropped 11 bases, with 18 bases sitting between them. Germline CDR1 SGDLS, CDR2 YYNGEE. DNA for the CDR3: TGTGCCAGCGGTCCGGGGATTTTGGAGTACACCTTC. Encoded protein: CASGPGILEYTF.

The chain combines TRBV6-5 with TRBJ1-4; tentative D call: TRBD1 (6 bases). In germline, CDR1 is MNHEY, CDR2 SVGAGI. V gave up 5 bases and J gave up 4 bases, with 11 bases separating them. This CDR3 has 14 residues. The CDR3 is CASSKQGYNEKLFF. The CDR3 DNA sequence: TGTGCCAGCAGTAAACAGGGTTATAATGAAAAACTGTTTTTT.